A single T cell receptor (beta chain) is shown here with its context. This sample is part of a study of blood T cell repertoires in COVID-19. Overall study: The cDNA or gDNA used as material had been derived from T cells, B-cell-depleted T cells, or PBMCs.

CDR1 and CDR2 from the germline V gene are ENHRY and SYGVKD. The CDR3 spans 14 residues. The ends were cut back, 3 bases at V and 1 base at J, with 6 bases in the middle. Individuals drawn from around 25 US areas were roughly 18 to 89 years old. Categorization into cohorts depended on clinical history that participants reported. The table came from immunoSEQ multiplex PCR; TCRdb's copy has only in-frame clones and leaves some out. The repertoire holds about 190,000 clones, with around 73% as singletons. This sequence originates from a woman in her fifties or sixties who had recovered from COVID-19. V usage is TRBV10-3 and J usage is TRBJ1-4; no firm D call. Sequencing was carried out using PBMCs or T cells enriched from blood (not recorded which). In nucleotides, the CDR3 is TGTGCCATCAGTGACGGTGGAACTAATGAAAAACTGTTTTTT. Its translation is CAISDGGTNEKLFF.